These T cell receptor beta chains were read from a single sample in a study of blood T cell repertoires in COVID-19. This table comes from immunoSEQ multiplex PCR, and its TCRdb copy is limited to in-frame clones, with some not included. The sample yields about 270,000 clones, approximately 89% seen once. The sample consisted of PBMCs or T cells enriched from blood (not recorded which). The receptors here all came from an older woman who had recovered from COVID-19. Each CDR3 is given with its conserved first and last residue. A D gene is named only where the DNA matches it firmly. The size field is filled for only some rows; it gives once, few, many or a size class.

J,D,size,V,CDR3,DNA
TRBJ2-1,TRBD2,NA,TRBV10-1,CASSESSGGEDEQFF,TGCGCCAGCAGTGAGTCTAGCGGGGGGGAAGATGAGCAGTTCTTC
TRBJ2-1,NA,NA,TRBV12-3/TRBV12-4,CASSPGLQNEQFF,TGTGCCAGCAGTCCGGGACTTCAGAATGAGCAGTTCTTC
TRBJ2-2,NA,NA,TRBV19,CASSIERNTGELFF,TGTGCCAGTAGTATAGAGCGAAACACCGGGGAGCTGTTTTTT
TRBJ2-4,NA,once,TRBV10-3,CAISEHRVAKNIQYF,TGTGCCATCAGTGAGCACAGGGTAGCCAAAAACATTCAGTACTTC
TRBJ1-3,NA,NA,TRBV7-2,CASTRSGAVVSGNTIYF,TGTGCCAGCACTAGGAGCGGGGCCGTAGTCTCTGGAAACACCATATATTTT
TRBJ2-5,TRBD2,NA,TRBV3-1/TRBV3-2,CASSPKKSTSWGETQYF,TGTGCCAGCAGCCCTAAAAAGTCGACTAGCTGGGGAGAGACCCAGTACTTC
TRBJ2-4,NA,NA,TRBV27,CASSSSRRGINVQYF,TGTGCCAGCAGTTCCTCCCGCCGGGGAATAAACGTTCAGTACTTC
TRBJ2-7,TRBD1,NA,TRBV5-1,CASTDPQGAVEQYF,TGCGCCAGCACCGACCCACAGGGGGCCGTCGAGCAGTACTTC
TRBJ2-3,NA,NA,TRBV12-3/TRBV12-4,CASSMGLRDTQYF,TGTGCCAGCAGTATGGGACTCAGAGATACGCAGTATTTT
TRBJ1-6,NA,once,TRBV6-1,CASSEAGRSSYNSPLHF,TGTGCCAGCAGTGAAGCGGGGCGTAGCTCCTATAATTCACCCCTCCACTTT
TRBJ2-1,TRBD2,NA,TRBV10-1,CASSESTSGGYNEQFF,TGCGCCAGCAGTGAGTCGACTAGCGGGGGTTACAATGAGCAGTTCTTC
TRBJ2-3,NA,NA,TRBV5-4,CASSSGLLPDTQYF,TGTGCCAGCAGCTCGGGACTGCTCCCAGATACGCAGTATTTT
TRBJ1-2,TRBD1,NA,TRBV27,CASSTRTGGNYGYTF,TGTGCCAGCAGTACTCGGACAGGGGGTAACTATGGCTACACCTTC
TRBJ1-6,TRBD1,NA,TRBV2,CASRADRGTNSPLHF,TGTGCCAGCAGGGCCGACAGGGGCACGAATTCACCCCTCCACTTT
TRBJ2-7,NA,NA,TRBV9,CASSVGWSLAYEQYF,TGTGCCAGCAGCGTAGGGTGGAGCTTAGCCTACGAGCAGTACTTC
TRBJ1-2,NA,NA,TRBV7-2,CASSLRRGRTGDYGYTF,TGTGCCAGCAGCTTACGGAGGGGACGAACCGGGGACTATGGCTACACCTTC
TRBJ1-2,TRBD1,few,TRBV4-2,CASSRGQDYGYTF,TGTGCCAGCAGCCGGGGACAGGACTATGGCTACACCTTC
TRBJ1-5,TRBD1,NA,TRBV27,CASSNRDSFLNSNQPQHF,TGTGCCAGCAGCAACCGGGACAGTTTCTTGAATAGCAATCAGCCCCAGCATTTT
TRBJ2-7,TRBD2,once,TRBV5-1,CASSPTSGGAYEQYF,TGCGCCAGCAGCCCTACTAGCGGGGGGGCTTACGAGCAGTACTTC
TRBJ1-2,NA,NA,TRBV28,CASRPQFDGYTF,TGTGCCAGCAGACCTCAGTTTGATGGCTACACCTTC
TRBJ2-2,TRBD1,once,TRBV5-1,CASTGQGNTGELFF,TGCGCCAGCACGGGACAGGGTAACACCGGGGAGCTGTTTTTT
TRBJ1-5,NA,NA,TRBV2,CASSYTGYNQPQHF,TGTGCCAGCAGTTATACAGGTTACAATCAGCCCCAGCATTTT
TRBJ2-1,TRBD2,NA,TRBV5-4,CASSPSGGGAYNEQFF,TGTGCCAGCAGCCCTAGCGGGGGCGGGGCGTATAATGAGCAGTTCTTC
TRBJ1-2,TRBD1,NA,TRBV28,CASSFSTGGTSGYTF,TGTGCCAGCAGTTTCTCTACAGGGGGAACGTCAGGCTACACCTTC
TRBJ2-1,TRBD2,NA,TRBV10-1,CASTSGSPYNEQFF,TGCGCCAGCACTAGCGGGAGCCCCTACAATGAGCAGTTCTTC
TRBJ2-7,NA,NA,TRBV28,CASSPPHSYEQYF,TGTGCCAGCAGCCCACCTCACAGCTACGAGCAGTACTTC
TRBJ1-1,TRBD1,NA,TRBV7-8,CASSPRTGTEAFF,TGTGCCAGCAGCCCACGGACAGGCACTGAAGCTTTCTTT
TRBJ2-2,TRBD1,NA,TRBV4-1,CASSQGDRGTGELFF,TGCGCCAGCAGCCAAGGAGACAGGGGCACCGGGGAGCTGTTTTTT
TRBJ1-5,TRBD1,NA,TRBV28,CASSGGTGGFQPQHF,TGTGCCAGCTCCGGGGGGACAGGGGGCTTTCAGCCCCAGCATTTT
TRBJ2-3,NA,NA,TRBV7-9,CASSLDGRGTDTQYF,TGTGCCAGCAGCTTAGATGGCAGAGGAACAGATACGCAGTATTTT
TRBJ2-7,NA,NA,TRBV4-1,CASSRGGTFDYEQYF,TGCGCCAGCAGCCGAGGAGGGACTTTTGACTACGAGCAGTACTTC
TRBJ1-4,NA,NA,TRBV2,CASSEALEKLFF,TGTGCCAGCAGTGAAGCACTCGAAAAACTGTTTTTT
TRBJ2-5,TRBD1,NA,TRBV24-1,CATSDSREWGQTMTQYF,TGTGCCACCAGTGATTCGAGGGAGTGGGGACAGACTATGACCCAGTACTTC
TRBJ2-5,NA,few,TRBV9,CASSVNHRSLETQYF,TGTGCCAGCAGCGTAAACCACAGATCCTTAGAGACCCAGTACTTC
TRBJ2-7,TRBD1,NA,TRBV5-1,CASTYRGNVNEQYF,TGCGCCAGCACCTACAGGGGTAATGTGAACGAGCAGTACTTC
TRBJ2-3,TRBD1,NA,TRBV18,CASSPGTGGQQTQYF,TGTGCCAGCTCACCTGGGACAGGAGGACAGCAAACGCAGTATTTT
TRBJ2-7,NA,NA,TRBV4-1,CASSQEPGSFYEQYF,TGCGCCAGCAGCCAAGAACCAGGTTCTTTCTACGAGCAGTACTTC
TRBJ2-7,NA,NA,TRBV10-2,CASSGTKGSSYEQYF,TGCGCCAGCAGCGGGACAAAAGGTTCTTCCTACGAGCAGTACTTC
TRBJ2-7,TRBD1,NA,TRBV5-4,CASSLPGQGLNEQYF,TGTGCCAGCAGCTTGCCGGGACAGGGTCTGAACGAGCAGTACTTC
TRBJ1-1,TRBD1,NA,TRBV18,CASSPGQGAYTEAFF,TGTGCCAGCTCACCGGGACAGGGGGCATACACTGAAGCTTTCTTT
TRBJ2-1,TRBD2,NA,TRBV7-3,CASSFGTSGRVNEQFF,TGTGCCAGCAGCTTCGGGACTAGCGGGAGGGTGAATGAGCAGTTCTTC
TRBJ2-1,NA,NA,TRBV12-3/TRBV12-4,CASSLGLRLEQFF,TGTGCCAGCAGTTTGGGGCTGAGACTTGAGCAGTTCTTC
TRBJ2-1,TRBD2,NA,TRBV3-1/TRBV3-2,CASSQDGLAGVVGDEQFF,TGTGCCAGCAGCCAAGATGGGCTAGCGGGAGTAGTAGGGGATGAGCAGTTCTTC
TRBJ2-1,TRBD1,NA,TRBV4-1,CASRGQGKNNEQFF,TGCGCCAGCCGGGGACAGGGGAAGAACAATGAGCAGTTCTTC
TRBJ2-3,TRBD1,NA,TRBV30,CAWSGGQGIRTDTQYF,TGTGCCTGGAGTGGGGGACAGGGTATACGCACAGATACGCAGTATTTT
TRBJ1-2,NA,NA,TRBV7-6,CASSLIPADGYTF,TGTGCCAGCAGCTTAATCCCCGCGGATGGCTACACCTTC
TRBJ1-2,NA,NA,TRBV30,CAWNRPAGYGYTF,TGTGCCTGGAACCGGCCCGCAGGCTATGGCTACACCTTC